A selection of T cell receptor beta chains follows, all from one sample in a study of cytomegalovirus exposure and HLA in healthy donors. Repertoires were generated with immunoSEQ multiplex PCR, while TCRdb's copy carries only in-frame clones and drops some. The table lists fewer than 150,000 clones, roughly four fifths of them singletons. What was sequenced was PBMCs. The receptors shown here come from a woman in her fifties or sixties in good health and CMV-seronegative. The conserved cysteine and the conserved F or W are not part of the CDR3 here. Where a row states a size, it is once, few, many or the class of an expanded clone; other rows omit it.

cdr3_aa: ASSPGTGGNSPLH
clone_size: NA
v_call: TRBV18
j_call: TRBJ1-6

cdr3_aa: ASSSQGPNEKLF
clone_size: once
v_call: TRBV2
j_call: TRBJ1-4

cdr3_aa: ASRGTGDWEKLF
clone_size: few
v_call: TRBV28
j_call: TRBJ1-4

cdr3_aa: ASSGLGGAEAF
clone_size: NA
v_call: TRBV10-2
j_call: TRBJ1-1

cdr3_aa: ASSRGTGYNEQF
clone_size: NA
v_call: TRBV27
j_call: TRBJ2-1

cdr3_aa: ATSRDPPKRSEQF
clone_size: NA
v_call: TRBV15
j_call: TRBJ2-1

cdr3_aa: ASRTESQETQY
clone_size: NA
v_call: TRBV5-1
j_call: TRBJ2-5

cdr3_aa: ASSARQGNSNQPQH
clone_size: NA
v_call: TRBV10-1
j_call: TRBJ1-5

cdr3_aa: ASSWGRAGVGAQY
clone_size: NA
v_call: TRBV5-6
j_call: TRBJ2-5

cdr3_aa: ASSIARQETQY
clone_size: NA
v_call: TRBV19
j_call: TRBJ2-5

cdr3_aa: ASSLISIRDRTNTGELF
clone_size: NA
v_call: TRBV7-6
j_call: TRBJ2-2

cdr3_aa: ASSLQLQGGTDTQY
clone_size: NA
v_call: TRBV5-1
j_call: TRBJ2-3

cdr3_aa: ASSQDPSSNQPQH
clone_size: once
v_call: TRBV4-1
j_call: TRBJ1-5

cdr3_aa: AISESQGENTEAF
clone_size: NA
v_call: TRBV10-3
j_call: TRBJ1-1

cdr3_aa: ASSPFSGGAWDEQF
clone_size: NA
v_call: TRBV18
j_call: TRBJ2-1

cdr3_aa: ASSLGGPTKYNEQF
clone_size: NA
v_call: TRBV11-3
j_call: TRBJ2-1

cdr3_aa: ASSQITGAGPIEAF
clone_size: NA
v_call: TRBV14
j_call: TRBJ1-1

cdr3_aa: ASSSTSAEVETQY
clone_size: NA
v_call: TRBV7-8
j_call: TRBJ2-5

cdr3_aa: AIRLPGQQSGANVLT
clone_size: NA
v_call: TRBV10-3
j_call: TRBJ2-6

cdr3_aa: ASSLSGAPTPDEKLF
clone_size: NA
v_call: TRBV5-1
j_call: TRBJ1-4

cdr3_aa: ASSPTEGQINEKLF
clone_size: NA
v_call: TRBV6-6
j_call: TRBJ1-4

cdr3_aa: ASSLVGTGVNQPQH
clone_size: NA
v_call: TRBV7-2
j_call: TRBJ1-5

cdr3_aa: ASIFGRGGQPQH
clone_size: NA
v_call: TRBV28
j_call: TRBJ1-5

cdr3_aa: ASSYGGAGYGYT
clone_size: few
v_call: TRBV6-6
j_call: TRBJ1-2

cdr3_aa: ASSSETQSQTGELF
clone_size: NA
v_call: TRBV5-6
j_call: TRBJ2-2

cdr3_aa: ASSLPKPGQGSNTGELF
clone_size: NA
v_call: TRBV7-9
j_call: TRBJ2-2

cdr3_aa: ASSFYSSGANVLT
clone_size: NA
v_call: TRBV28
j_call: TRBJ2-6

cdr3_aa: ASSRQGGLFGYT
clone_size: NA
v_call: TRBV7-2
j_call: TRBJ1-2

cdr3_aa: ASSSDRGKETQY
clone_size: few
v_call: TRBV7-8
j_call: TRBJ2-5

cdr3_aa: ASSLRVGYSGGVNYGYT
clone_size: NA
v_call: TRBV27
j_call: TRBJ1-2

cdr3_aa: ASSTVAGTGDTQY
clone_size: NA
v_call: TRBV6-4
j_call: TRBJ2-3

cdr3_aa: ASSPGTSKHEQF
clone_size: once
v_call: TRBV18
j_call: TRBJ2-1

cdr3_aa: ASSFRNTEAF
clone_size: NA
v_call: TRBV28
j_call: TRBJ1-1

cdr3_aa: ASSSDGQWISYEQY
clone_size: NA
v_call: TRBV5-4
j_call: TRBJ2-7

cdr3_aa: ASSSYGTASTDTQY
clone_size: NA
v_call: TRBV5-1
j_call: TRBJ2-3

cdr3_aa: ASSLIGMNTEAF
clone_size: few
v_call: TRBV5-4
j_call: TRBJ1-1

cdr3_aa: ASSLSGGSNQPQH
clone_size: NA
v_call: TRBV7-9
j_call: TRBJ1-5

cdr3_aa: ASSGQDRNTEAF
clone_size: NA
v_call: TRBV5-5
j_call: TRBJ1-1

cdr3_aa: ASSQRAINTEAF
clone_size: NA
v_call: TRBV4-3
j_call: TRBJ1-1

cdr3_aa: ASSYPWTPAIDYT
clone_size: NA
v_call: TRBV6-6
j_call: TRBJ1-2

cdr3_aa: ASSQEEGRNTIY
clone_size: NA
v_call: TRBV4-2
j_call: TRBJ1-3

cdr3_aa: ASSEVGQDGELF
clone_size: NA
v_call: TRBV2
j_call: TRBJ2-2

cdr3_aa: ASSVDVAGGPWGDTQY
clone_size: NA
v_call: TRBV9
j_call: TRBJ2-3

cdr3_aa: ASSLVAHSYNEQF
clone_size: NA
v_call: TRBV11-2
j_call: TRBJ2-1

cdr3_aa: ASSSRTVRNTEAF
clone_size: NA
v_call: TRBV5-6
j_call: TRBJ1-1

cdr3_aa: ASSDTGGQETQY
clone_size: NA
v_call: TRBV6-1
j_call: TRBJ2-5

cdr3_aa: ASSVGVSDLGAPLH
clone_size: NA
v_call: TRBV9
j_call: TRBJ1-6

cdr3_aa: ASSAGGTNHNEQF
clone_size: NA
v_call: TRBV4-2
j_call: TRBJ2-1

cdr3_aa: ASSVAGGAYNEQF
clone_size: NA
v_call: TRBV2
j_call: TRBJ2-1

cdr3_aa: ASRGQGAGQPQH
clone_size: NA
v_call: TRBV6-5
j_call: TRBJ1-5

cdr3_aa: ASATGGTQPQH
clone_size: NA
v_call: TRBV28
j_call: TRBJ1-5

cdr3_aa: ASSEDRVSYNEQF
clone_size: NA
v_call: TRBV2
j_call: TRBJ2-1

cdr3_aa: ASSLGDREVFGNTIY
clone_size: NA
v_call: TRBV7-6
j_call: TRBJ1-3

cdr3_aa: ATDPRQSTSTDTQY
clone_size: NA
v_call: TRBV10-3
j_call: TRBJ2-3